The 6 T cell receptor beta chains listed next were all sequenced from one sample in a study of T-cell memory formation after mild COVID-19. TCRdb reprocessed the 5' RACE reads via MiXCR and lists one record per CDR3 protein. The repertoire consists of a few hundred thousand distinct CDR3 sequences, with around 27% occurring once and the leading ten covering about 13%. The specimen was PBMCs or a T cell subset sorted from them (not recorded which). These receptors were obtained from an adult woman who had mild COVID-19 (a few samples of this study predate the infection). Cell type and time point are not known.

This clonotype was counted between two and nine times. The chain uses TRBV12-3 or TRBV12-4 and TRBJ2-7; no clear D gene. The CDR3 sequence is 15 residues long. V was clipped by 0 bases and J by 0 bases, with 9 bases between them. CDR3 loop: CASSLATTSSYEQYF. The DNA of the CDR3 is TGTGCCAGCAGTTTAGCCACGACCTCCTCCTACGAGCAGTACTTC.

This clonotype appeared a single time. The CDR3 reads CATSHGGDTDTQYF. The CDR3 region has the DNA TGTGCGACTAGTCACGGGGGGGACACAGATACGCAGTATTTT. This chain uses TRBV7-9 with TRBJ2-3; 8 positions match TRBD2. The CDR3 extends over 14 amino acids. CDR1 is SEHNR, CDR2 FQNEAQ, per germline (reference sequence).

The table lists this clonotype with a few counts. The chain couples TRBV7-2 to TRBJ2-3; D is unclear. Germline values: CDR1 SGHTA, CDR2 FQGNSA. V shed 0 bases and J shed 0 bases, with 7 bases lying between them. This CDR3 is built from 15 residues. The CDR3 loop reads CASSLAVTSTDTQYF. The CDR3, as DNA: TGTGCCAGCAGCTTAGCAGTCACTAGCACAGATACGCAGTATTTT.

The V gene is TRBV7-2, the J gene TRBJ2-3, with D tentatively TRBD2 (5 bases). CDR3 length: 14 amino acids. Germline V gives CDR1 SGHTA, CDR2 FQGNSA. V was clipped by 5 bases and J by 2 bases, with 11 bases between them. The CDR3 coding sequence is TGTGCCAGCAGCCCTAGCTCCCACACAGATACGCAGTATTTT. Translated, it gives CASSPSSHTDTQYF.

This clonotype was recorded a few times. The DNA for the CDR3 is TGTGCCAGCGATCCCGGGGGCAATTCACCCCTCCACTTT. Its protein product is CASDPGGNSPLHF. The chain links TRBV2 to TRBJ1-6, with D possibly TRBD1 on 6 matching bases. V was trimmed by 8 bases and J by 7 bases, leaving 12 bases between them. CDR3 length: 13 amino acids. CDR1 and CDR2 (germline): SNHLY, FYNNEI.

This clonotype is a singleton in its sample. V and J are TRBV7-8 and TRBJ1-1; TRBD1 matches at 7 bases. V lost 4 bases, J lost 3 bases, and 8 bases stayed unmatched. This CDR3 is built from 15 residues. CDR1 is SGHVS, CDR2 FQNEAQ, per germline. Written as DNA, the CDR3 is TGTGCCAGCAGCTCGGTTACAGGGGCGGACACTGAAGCTTTCTTT. Protein: CASSSVTGADTEAFF.